A selection of T cell receptor beta chains follows, all from one sample in a study of T cells after yellow fever vaccination. TCRdb re-derived calls from the 5' RACE reads in MiXCR, one entry per CDR3 protein. The sample contains more than 350,000 distinct CDR3 sequences, 11% of which appear only once. Sequencing was performed on PBMCs, taken on the day of the first yellow fever vaccination. These receptors were obtained from a man aged 18 to 35 who received the YFV17D yellow fever vaccine. Both conserved end residues are trimmed from each CDR3.

v_call cdr3_aa
TRBV4-2 ASSQAQGVYEQY
TRBV7-2 ASSLTFRRGETQY
TRBV20-1 SLTGTEVNNEQF
TRBV6-6 ASSYSMGQGAY
TRBV20-1 SAVTGGARSKNIQY
TRBV29-1 SVEVQDNTDTQY
TRBV7-6 ASREGTSLNTGELF
TRBV24-1 ATSDDGQKNEQF
TRBV7-9 ASSSGLAGAKNIQY
TRBV15 ATSTSQGEGRAF
TRBV28 ASTLGGDNEQF
TRBV7-4 ASSPRDARGGYT
TRBV11-1 ASSLDTRGIGDEQF
TRBV3-1 ASSHSTAEKRAF
TRBV5-4 ASSLGGGDTEAF
TRBV11-2 ASSYWTNTEAF
TRBV20-1 SAFSRQGMSWSPLH
TRBV25-1 ASSEADREQF
TRBV6-1 ASRRSHWGEEKLF
TRBV20-1 SARAGGLEETQY
TRBV14 ASSLSGGIGTQY
TRBV23-1 ASSQSGHQTGGYT